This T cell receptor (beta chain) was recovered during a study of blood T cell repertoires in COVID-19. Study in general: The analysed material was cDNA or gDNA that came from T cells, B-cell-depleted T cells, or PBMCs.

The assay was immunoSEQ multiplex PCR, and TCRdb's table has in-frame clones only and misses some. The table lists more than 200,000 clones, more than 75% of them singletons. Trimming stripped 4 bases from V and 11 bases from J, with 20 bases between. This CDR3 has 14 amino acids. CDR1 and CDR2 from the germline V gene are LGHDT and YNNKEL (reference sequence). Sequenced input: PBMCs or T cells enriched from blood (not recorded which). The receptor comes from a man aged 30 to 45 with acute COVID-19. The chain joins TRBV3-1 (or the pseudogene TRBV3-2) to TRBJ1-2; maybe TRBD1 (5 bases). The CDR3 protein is CASSPHGGIILYTF. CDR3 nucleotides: TGTGCCAGCAGCCCCCACGGGGGAATCATATTGTACACCTTC.